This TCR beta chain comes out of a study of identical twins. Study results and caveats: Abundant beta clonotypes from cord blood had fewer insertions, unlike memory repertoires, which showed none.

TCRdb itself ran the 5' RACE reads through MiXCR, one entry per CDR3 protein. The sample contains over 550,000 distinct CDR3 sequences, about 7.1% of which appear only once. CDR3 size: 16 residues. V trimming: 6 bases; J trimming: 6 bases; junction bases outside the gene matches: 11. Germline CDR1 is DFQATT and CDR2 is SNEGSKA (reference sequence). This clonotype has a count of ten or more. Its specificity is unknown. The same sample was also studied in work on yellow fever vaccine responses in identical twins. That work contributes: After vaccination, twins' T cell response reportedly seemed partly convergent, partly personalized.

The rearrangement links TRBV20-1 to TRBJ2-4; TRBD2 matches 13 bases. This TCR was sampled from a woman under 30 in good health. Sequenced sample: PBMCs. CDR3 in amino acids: CSAGLRTSGSGNIQYF. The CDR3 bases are TGCAGTGCCGGTCTCCGGACTAGCGGGAGTGGAAACATTCAGTACTTC.